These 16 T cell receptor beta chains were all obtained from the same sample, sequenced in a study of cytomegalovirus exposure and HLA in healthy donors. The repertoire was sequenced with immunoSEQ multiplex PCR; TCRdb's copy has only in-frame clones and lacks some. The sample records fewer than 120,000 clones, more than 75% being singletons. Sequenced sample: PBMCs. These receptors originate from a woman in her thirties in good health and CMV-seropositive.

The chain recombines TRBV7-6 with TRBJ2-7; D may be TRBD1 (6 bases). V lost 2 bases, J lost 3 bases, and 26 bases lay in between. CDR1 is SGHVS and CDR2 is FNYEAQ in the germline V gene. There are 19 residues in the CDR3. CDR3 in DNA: TGTGCCAGCAGCTTATACGTCCATGACAGGTCGGTTTTCATCTACGAGCAGTACTTC. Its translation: CASSLYVHDRSVFIYEQYF.

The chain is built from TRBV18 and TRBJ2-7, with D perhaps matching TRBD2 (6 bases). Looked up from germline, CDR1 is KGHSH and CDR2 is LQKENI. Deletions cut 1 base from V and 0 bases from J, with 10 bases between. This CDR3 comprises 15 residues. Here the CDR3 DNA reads TGTGCCAGCTCACCACGGGACTGGAGCTCCTACGAGCAGTACTTC. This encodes CASSPRDWSSYEQYF.

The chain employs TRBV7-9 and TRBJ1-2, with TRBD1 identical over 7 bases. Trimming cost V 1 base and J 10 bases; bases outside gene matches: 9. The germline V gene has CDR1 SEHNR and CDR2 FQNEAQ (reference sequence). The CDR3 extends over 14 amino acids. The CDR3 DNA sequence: TGTGCCAGCAGCTTAGGGGCGGCGACAGGGTACTACACCTTC. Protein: CASSLGAATGYYTF.

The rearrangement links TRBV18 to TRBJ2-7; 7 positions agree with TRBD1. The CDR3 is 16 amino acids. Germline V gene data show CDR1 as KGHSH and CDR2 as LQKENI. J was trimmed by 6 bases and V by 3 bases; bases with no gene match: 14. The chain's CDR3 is CASSPSLQGLGGEQYF. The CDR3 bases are TGTGCCAGCTCACCGTCCTTACAGGGGCTCGGCGGCGAGCAGTACTTC.

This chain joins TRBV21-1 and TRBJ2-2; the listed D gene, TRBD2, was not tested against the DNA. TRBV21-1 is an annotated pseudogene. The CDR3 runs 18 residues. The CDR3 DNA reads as TGTGCCAGCAGCAATAAACGTCCCTTAGCGGGGCACACCGGGGAGCTGTTTTTT. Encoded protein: CASSNKRPLAGHTGELFF.

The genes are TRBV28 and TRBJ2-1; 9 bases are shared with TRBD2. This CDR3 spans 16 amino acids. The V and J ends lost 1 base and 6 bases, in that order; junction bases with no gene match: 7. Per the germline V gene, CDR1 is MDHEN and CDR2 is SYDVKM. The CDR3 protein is CASSLSEAGGTNEQFF. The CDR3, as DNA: TGTGCCAGCAGTTTATCGGAAGCGGGAGGTACCAATGAGCAGTTCTTC.

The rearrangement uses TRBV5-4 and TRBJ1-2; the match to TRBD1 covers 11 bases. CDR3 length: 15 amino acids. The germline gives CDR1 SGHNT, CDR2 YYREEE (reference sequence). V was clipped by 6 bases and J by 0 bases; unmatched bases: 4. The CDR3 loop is CASTGQGAPNYGYTF. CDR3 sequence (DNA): TGTGCCAGCACCGGACAGGGGGCGCCTAACTATGGCTACACCTTC.

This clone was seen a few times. The CDR3 protein is CASSYEAGAQPQHF. The CDR3 nucleotides are TGTGCCAGTAGTTATGAGGCAGGGGCACAGCCCCAGCATTTT. This chain joins TRBV19 and TRBJ1-5, with D possibly TRBD1 on 6 matching bases. This CDR3 has 14 amino acids. The germline V gene has CDR1 LNHDA and CDR2 SQIVND (reference sequence). Trimming stripped 5 bases from V and 7 bases from J, with 15 bases between.

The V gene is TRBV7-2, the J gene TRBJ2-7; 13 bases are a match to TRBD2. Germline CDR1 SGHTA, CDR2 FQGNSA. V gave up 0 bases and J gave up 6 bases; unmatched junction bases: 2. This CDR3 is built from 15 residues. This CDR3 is CASSLALAGGSEQYF. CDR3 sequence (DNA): TGTGCCAGCAGCTTAGCACTAGCGGGAGGGTCCGAGCAGTACTTC.

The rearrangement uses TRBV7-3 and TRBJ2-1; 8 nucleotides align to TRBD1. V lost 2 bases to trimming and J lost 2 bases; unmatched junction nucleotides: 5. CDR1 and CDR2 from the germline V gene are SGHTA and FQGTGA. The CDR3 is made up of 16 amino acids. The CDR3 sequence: CASSLADRATYNEQFF. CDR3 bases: TGTGCCAGCAGCTTAGCGGACAGGGCTACCTACAATGAGCAGTTCTTC.

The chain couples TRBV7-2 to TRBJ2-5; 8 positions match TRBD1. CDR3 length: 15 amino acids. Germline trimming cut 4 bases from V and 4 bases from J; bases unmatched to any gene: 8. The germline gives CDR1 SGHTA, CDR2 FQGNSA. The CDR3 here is CASSYQQGDGETQYF. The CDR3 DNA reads TGTGCCAGCAGCTACCAACAGGGGGACGGAGAGACCCAGTACTTC.

CDR3 region: CASSYQTGHEQYF. For the CDR3, the DNA is TGTGCCAGCAGTTATCAGACAGGGCACGAGCAGTACTTC. This sequence joins TRBV6-5 and TRBJ2-7; 7 bases map to TRBD1. The CDR3 has 13 residues. The germline V gene encodes CDR1 MNHEY and CDR2 SVGAGI. V trimming: 3 bases; J trimming: 5 bases; junction bases outside the gene matches: 4.

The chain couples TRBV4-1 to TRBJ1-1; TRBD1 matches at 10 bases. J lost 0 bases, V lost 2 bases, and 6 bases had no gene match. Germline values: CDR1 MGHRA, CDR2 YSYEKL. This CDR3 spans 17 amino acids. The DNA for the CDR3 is TGCGCCAGCAGCCAACCTCGGACAGGGGGGGTGAACACTGAAGCTTTCTTT. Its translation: CASSQPRTGGVNTEAFF.

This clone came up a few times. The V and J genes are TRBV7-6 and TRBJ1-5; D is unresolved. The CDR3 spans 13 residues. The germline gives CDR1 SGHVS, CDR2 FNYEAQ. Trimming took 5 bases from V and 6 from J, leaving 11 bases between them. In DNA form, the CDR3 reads TGTGCCAGCAGCCATGGCCATGGTCAGCCCCAGCATTTT. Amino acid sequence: CASSHGHGQPQHF.

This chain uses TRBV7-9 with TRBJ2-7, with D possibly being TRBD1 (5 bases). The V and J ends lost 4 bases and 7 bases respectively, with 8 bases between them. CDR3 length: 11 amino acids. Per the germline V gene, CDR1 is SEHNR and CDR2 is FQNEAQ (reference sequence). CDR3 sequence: CASSSAGEQYF. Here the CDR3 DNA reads TGTGCCAGCAGCTCCGCAGGGGAGCAGTACTTC.

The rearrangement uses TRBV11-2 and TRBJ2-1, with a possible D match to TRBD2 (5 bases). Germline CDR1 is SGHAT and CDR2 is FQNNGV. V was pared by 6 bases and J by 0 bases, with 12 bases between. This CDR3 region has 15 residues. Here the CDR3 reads CASRNSVTSYNEQFF. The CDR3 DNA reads TGTGCCAGCAGGAATAGCGTCACCTCCTACAATGAGCAGTTCTTC. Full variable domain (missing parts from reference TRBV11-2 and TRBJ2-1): EAGVAQSPRYKIIEKRQSVAFWCNPISGHATLYWYQQILGQGPKLLIQFQNNGVVDDSQLPKDRFSAERLKGVDSTLKIQPAKLEDSAVYLCASRNSVTSYNEQFFGPGTRLTVL.